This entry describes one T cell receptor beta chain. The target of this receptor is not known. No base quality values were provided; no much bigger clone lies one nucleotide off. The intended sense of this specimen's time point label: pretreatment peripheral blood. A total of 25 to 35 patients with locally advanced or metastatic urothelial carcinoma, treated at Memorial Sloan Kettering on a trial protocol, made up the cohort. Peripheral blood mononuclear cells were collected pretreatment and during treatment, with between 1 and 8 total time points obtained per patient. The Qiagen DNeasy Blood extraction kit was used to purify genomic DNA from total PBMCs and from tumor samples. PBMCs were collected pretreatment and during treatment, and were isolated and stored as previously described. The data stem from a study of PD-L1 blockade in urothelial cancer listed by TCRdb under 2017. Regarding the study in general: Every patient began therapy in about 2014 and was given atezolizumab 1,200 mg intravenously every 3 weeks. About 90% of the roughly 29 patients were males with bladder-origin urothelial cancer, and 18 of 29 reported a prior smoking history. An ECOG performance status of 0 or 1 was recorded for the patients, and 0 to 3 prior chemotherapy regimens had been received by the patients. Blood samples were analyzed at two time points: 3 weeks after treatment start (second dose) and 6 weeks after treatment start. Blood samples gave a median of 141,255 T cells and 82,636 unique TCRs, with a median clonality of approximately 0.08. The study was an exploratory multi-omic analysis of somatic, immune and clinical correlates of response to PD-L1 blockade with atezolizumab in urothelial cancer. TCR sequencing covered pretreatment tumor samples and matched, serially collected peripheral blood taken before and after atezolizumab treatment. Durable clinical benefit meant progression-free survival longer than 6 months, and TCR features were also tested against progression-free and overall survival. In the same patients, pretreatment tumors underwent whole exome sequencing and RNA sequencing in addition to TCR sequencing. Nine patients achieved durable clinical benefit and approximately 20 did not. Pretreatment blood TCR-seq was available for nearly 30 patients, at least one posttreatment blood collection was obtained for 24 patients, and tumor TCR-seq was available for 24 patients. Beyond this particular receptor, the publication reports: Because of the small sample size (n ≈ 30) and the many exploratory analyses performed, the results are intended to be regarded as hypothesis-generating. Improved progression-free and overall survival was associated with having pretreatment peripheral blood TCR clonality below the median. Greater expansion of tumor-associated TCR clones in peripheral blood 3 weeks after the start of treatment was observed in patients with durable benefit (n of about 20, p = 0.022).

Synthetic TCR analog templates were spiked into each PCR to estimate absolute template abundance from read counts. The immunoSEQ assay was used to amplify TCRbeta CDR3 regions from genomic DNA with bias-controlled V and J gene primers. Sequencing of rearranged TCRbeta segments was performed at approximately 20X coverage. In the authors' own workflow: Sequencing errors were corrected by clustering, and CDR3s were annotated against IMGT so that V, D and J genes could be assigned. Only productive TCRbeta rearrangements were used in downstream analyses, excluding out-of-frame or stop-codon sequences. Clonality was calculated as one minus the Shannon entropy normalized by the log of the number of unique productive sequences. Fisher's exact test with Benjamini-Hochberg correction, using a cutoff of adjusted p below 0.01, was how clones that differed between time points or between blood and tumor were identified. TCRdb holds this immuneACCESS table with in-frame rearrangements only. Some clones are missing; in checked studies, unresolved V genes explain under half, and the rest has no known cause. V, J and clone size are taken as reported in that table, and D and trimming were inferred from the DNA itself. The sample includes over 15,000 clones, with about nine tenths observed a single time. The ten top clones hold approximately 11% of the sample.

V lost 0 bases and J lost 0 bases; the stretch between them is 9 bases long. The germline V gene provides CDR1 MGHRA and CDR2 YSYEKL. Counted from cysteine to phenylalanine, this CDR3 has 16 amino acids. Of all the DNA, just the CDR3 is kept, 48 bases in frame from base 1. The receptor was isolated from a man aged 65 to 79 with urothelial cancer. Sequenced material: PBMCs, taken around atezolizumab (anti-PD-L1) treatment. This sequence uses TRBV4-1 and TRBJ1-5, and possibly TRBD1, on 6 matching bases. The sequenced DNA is TGCGCCAGCAGCCAAGAACCAGGGGCTAGCAATCAGCCCCAGCATTTT. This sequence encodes CASSQEPGASNQPQHF.